This section outlines one TCR beta chain sequence together with its context. The CDR3 covers 12 residues. Germline-derived CDR1 and CDR2 are SGDLS and YYNGEE. Trimming removed 4 bases from V and 8 bases from J, with 12 bases in between. This entry comes from a study of CD8 T cells in Susac syndrome. A quantity of about 0.5 to 1 ug RNA underwent reverse transcription using random hexamers. TCRdb reprocessed the immunoSEQ multiplex PCR reads with MiXCR, giving one entry per CDR3 protein. The data hold around 200,000 distinct CDR3 sequences, with approximately 95% observed a single time. TEMRA cells were FACS-enriched, and CD8+ and CD4+ T cells were isolated negatively.

This sequence originates from a human donor with multiple sclerosis. The J gene is TRBJ2-5, the V gene TRBV9; unclear D gene. The sequencing input was CD4+ T cells from PBMCs. This CDR3 reads CASSPGSGTQYF. CDR3 DNA: TGTGCCAGCAGCCCCGGGTCCGGCACCCAGTACTTC.